This T cell receptor beta chain was observed in a study of blood T cell repertoires in COVID-19. At the level of the study: The United States, Italy and Spain were the sources of the acute and convalescent COVID-19 samples. PBMCs, B-cell-depleted T cells, or T cells provided the cDNA or gDNA that made up the material.

With V trimmed by 10 bases and J by 7 bases, 8 bases remained unmatched. Germline V gene sequence: CDR1 LNHDA, CDR2 SQIVND (reference sequence). The CDR3 loop spans 14 amino acids. All enrollees were roughly 18 to 89 years old and from 20 to 30 US areas. Either two negative PCRs, clearance, or symptom resolution qualified Cohort 3 donors as recovered. The method was immunoSEQ multiplex PCR; TCRdb's version includes in-frame clones alone and lacks a portion of them. The sample carries about 290,000 clones, approximately 91% recorded once. The sample consisted of PBMCs or T cells enriched from blood (not recorded which). V gene TRBV19 combines with J gene TRBJ1-5; TRBD1 agrees at 12 bases. This clonotype was obtained from a woman in her thirties or forties who had recovered from COVID-19. The DNA of the CDR3 is TGTGCCACCTCGGGGACAGGGGGCCAACAGCCCCAGCATTTT. Its translation: CATSGTGGQQPQHF.